This record concerns one T cell receptor (beta chain) sequence. This entry is derived from a study of control samples from healthy donors and cancer patients. The repertoire was sequenced with immunoSEQ multiplex PCR; TCRdb's copy has only in-frame clones and lacks some. The data contain 57,000 or so clones, 90% of them singletons. The CDR3 spans 15 residues. CDR1 SGHDN and CDR2 FVKESK come from the germline V gene. Trimming removed 8 bases from V and 3 bases from J; junction bases left unmatched: 11. The origin of this receptor is a man aged 55 to 70 with colorectal cancer. This rearrangement joins TRBV14 to TRBJ2-3; 7 positions match TRBD1. The sample was PBMCs. The CDR3 spells CASQEGGFGTDTQYF. DNA for the CDR3: TGTGCCAGCCAAGAAGGGGGCTTTGGGACAGATACGCAGTATTTT.